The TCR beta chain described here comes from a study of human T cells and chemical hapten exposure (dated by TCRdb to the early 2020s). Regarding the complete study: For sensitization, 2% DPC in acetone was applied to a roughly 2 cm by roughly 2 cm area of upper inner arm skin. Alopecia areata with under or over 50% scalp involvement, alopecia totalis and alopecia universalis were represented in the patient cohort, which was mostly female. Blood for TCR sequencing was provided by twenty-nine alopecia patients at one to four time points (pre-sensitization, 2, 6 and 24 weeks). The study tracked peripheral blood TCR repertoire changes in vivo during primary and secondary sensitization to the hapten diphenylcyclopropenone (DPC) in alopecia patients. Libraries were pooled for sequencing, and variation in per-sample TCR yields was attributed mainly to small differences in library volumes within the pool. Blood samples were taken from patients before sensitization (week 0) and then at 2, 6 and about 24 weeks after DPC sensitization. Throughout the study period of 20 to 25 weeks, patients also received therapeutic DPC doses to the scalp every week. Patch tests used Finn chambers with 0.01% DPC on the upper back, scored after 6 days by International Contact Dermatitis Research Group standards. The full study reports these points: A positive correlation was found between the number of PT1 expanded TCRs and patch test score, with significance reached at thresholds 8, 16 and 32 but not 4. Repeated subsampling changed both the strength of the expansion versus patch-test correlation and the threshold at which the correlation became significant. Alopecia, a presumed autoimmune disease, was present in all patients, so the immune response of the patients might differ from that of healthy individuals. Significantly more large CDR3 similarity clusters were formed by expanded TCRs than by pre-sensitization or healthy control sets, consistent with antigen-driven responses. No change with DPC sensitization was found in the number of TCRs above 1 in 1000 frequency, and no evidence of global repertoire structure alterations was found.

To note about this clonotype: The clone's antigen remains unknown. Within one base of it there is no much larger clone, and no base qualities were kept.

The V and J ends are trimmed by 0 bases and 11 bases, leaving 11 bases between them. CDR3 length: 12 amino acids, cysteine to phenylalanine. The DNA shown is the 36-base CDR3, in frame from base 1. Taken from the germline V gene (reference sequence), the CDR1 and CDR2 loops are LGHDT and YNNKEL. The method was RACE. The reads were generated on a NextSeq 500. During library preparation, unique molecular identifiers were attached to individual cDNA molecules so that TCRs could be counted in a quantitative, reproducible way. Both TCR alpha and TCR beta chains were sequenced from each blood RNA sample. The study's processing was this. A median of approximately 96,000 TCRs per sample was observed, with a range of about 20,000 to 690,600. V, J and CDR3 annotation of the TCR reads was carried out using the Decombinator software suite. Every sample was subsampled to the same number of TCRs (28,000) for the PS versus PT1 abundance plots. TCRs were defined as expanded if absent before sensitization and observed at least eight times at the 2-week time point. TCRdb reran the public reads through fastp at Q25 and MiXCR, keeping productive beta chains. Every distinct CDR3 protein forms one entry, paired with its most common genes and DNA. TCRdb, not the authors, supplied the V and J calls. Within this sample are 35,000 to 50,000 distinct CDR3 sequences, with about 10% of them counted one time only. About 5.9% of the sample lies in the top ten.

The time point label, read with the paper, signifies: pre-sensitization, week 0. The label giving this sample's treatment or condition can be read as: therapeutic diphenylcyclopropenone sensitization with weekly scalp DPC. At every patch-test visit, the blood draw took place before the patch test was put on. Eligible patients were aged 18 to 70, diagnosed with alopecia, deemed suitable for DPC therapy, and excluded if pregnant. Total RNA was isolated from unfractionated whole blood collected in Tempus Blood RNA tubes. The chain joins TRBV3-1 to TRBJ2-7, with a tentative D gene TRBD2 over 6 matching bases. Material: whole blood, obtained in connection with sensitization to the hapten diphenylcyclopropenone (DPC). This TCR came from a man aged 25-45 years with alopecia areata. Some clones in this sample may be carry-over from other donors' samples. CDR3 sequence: CASSQDRLVEYF. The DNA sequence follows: TGTGCCAGCAGCCAAGATCGACTAGTGGAGTACTTC.